The clone carrying this TCR beta chain has only one observation. Its antigen is undetermined. CDR3 size: 15 residues. The germline gives CDR1 MNHEY, CDR2 SVGAGI. With 6 bases removed from V and 3 bases from J, the gap between germline ends came to 15 bases. The record originates from a study of siplizumab effects on memory and regulatory T cells. Study-level findings and limits: Both greater diversity than memory cells and a major contribution to the alloresponse seemed to characterize naive T cells.

The assay covered some 100,000 TCR templates per sample. The table came from immunoSEQ multiplex PCR; TCRdb's copy has only in-frame clones and leaves some out. The data contain more than 95,000 clones, 93% of them singletons. The clonotype comes from a human donor in good health. V and J are TRBV6-5 and TRBJ1-5; D gene unclear. Sequencing was carried out using Tregs sorted from blood. CDR3 bases: TGTGCCAGCAGCTACCTGGCCAGGATCAATCAGCCCCAGCATTTT. Protein sequence: CASSYLARINQPQHF.